A single sample is the source of the 10 T cell receptor beta chains below, sequenced in a study of T cell changes during pregnancy in multiple sclerosis. Sequencing used immunoSEQ multiplex PCR; TCRdb keeps in-frame clones, though not all of them. The repertoire holds tens of thousands of clones, with 75% to 95% as singletons. Here the sequenced sample was CD4+ T cells from peripheral blood mononuclear cells, taken in the third trimester of pregnancy. The receptors originated from a female donor in good health, enrolled as a control in a pregnancy study.

The V call is TRBV6-5, the J call TRBJ1-4; 10 nucleotides agree with TRBD1. After removal of 2 bases from V and 8 bases from J, the junction contained 5 bases not matched to a gene. The CDR3 totals 15 residues. The germline V gene encodes CDR1 MNHEY and CDR2 SVGAGI. CDR3 bases: TGTGCCAGCAGTTACCGACAGGGGGCTAGCGAAAAACTGTTTTTT. It specifies CASSYRQGASEKLFF.

The V call is TRBV5-5, the J call TRBJ2-7, with D tentatively TRBD2 (5 bases). The CDR3 is made up of 13 amino acids. V was trimmed by 0 bases and J by 5 bases, leaving 9 bases between them. Germline V gene lookup returns CDR1 SGHKS and CDR2 YYEKEE (reference sequence). The CDR3, as DNA: TGTGCCAGCAGCTTGGTAGGGAGCCACGAGCAGTACTTC. It specifies CASSLVGSHEQYF.

This rearrangement joins TRBV7-9 to TRBJ2-7; TRBD2 is a possible D gene (6 bases). CDR3 length equals 15 residues. Trimming left V 3 bases short and J 4 bases short, with 16 bases between. Germline CDR1 and CDR2: SEHNR and FQNEAQ (reference sequence). CDR3 in amino acids: CASSFSQGGEYEQYF. CDR3 bases: TGTGCCAGCAGCTTTTCTCAGGGAGGAGAATACGAGCAGTACTTC. The whole variable domain, remainder taken from reference TRBV7-9 and TRBJ2-7, is DTGVSQNPRHKITKRGQNVTFRCDPISEHNRLYWYRQTLGQGPEFLTYFQNEAQLEKSRLLSDRFSAERPKGSFSTLEIQRTEQGDSAMYLCASSFSQGGEYEQYFGPGTRLTVT.

This rearrangement joins TRBV10-2 to TRBJ1-5; TRBD1 aligns across 7 bases. The germline V gene encodes CDR1 WSHSY and CDR2 SAAADI. Unmatched junction bases numbered 9, after V lost 5 bases and J lost 8 bases. CDR3 length: 14 amino acids. CDR3 region: CASSNGQAGEPQHF. In DNA form, the CDR3 reads TGCGCCAGCAGTAACGGACAGGCAGGGGAGCCCCAGCATTTT.

The rearrangement uses TRBV28 and TRBJ2-1; the match to TRBD2 covers 7 bases. Germline CDR1 MDHEN, CDR2 SYDVKM. This CDR3 comprises 14 residues. Unmatched junction bases numbered 0, after V lost 4 bases and J lost 0 bases. Written as DNA, the CDR3 is TGTGCCAGCAGTTGGGGGGGCTCCTACAATGAGCAGTTCTTC. Residues: CASSWGGSYNEQFF.

The chain has TRBV5-1 and TRBJ2-3; maybe TRBD1 (5 bases). With 4 bases removed from V and 4 bases from J, the gap between germline ends came to 13 bases. The length of the CDR3 is 14 residues. In germline, CDR1 is SGHRS, CDR2 YFSETQ. The CDR3 spells CASSPGHFADTQYF. The CDR3 nucleotides read TGCGCCAGCAGCCCAGGACACTTCGCAGATACGCAGTATTTT. Supplemented by reference TRBV5-1 and TRBJ2-3, the full variable domain reads KAGVTQTPRYLIKTRGQQVTLSCSPISGHRSVSWYQQTPGQGLQFLFEYFSETQRNKGNFPGRFSGRQFSNSRSEMNVSTLELGDSALYLCASSPGHFADTQYFGPGTRLTVL.

The gene calls are TRBV19 and TRBJ2-5; TRBD1 might be the D (5 bases). The CDR3 is made up of 14 amino acids. The V gene's germline CDR1 is LNHDA and CDR2 SQIVND (reference sequence). Trimming left V 5 bases short and J 5 bases short, with 15 bases between. The CDR3 loop reads CASSVDSLGETQYF. The CDR3 nucleotides are TGTGCCAGTAGTGTTGACAGTTTAGGGGAGACCCAGTACTTC.

The chain couples TRBV7-8 to TRBJ1-1, with D possibly TRBD1 on 5 matching bases. V was trimmed by 1 base and J by 0 bases, leaving 12 bases between them. The CDR3 is 16 residues long. Germline V lookup: CDR1 SGHVS, CDR2 FQNEAQ. CDR3 amino acids: CASSLGSGLLNTEAFF. The CDR3 DNA reads as TGTGCCAGCAGCTTAGGTTCGGGACTCTTGAACACTGAAGCTTTCTTT.

The chain couples TRBV15 to TRBJ2-1; D might be TRBD1 (6 bases). The CDR3 length is 13 residues. Germline lookup yields CDR1 LNHNV and CDR2 YYDKDF (reference sequence). Trimming took off 4 bases at V and 5 bases at J, with 9 bases between the two ends. In DNA form, the CDR3 reads TGTGCCACCAGCATGGGGGCTAACAATGAGCAGTTCTTC. Amino acids: CATSMGANNEQFF.

The rearrangement joins TRBV9 to TRBJ1-2; 11 bases line up with TRBD1. The J segment lost 8 bases and the V segment lost 1 base, leaving 7 bases of the junction unmatched. This CDR3 comprises 15 residues. Germline-derived CDR1 and CDR2 are SGDLS and YYNGEE. CDR3 loop: CASSVQPGTGGGYTF. DNA of the CDR3: TGTGCCAGCAGCGTACAACCCGGGACAGGGGGAGGCTACACCTTC.